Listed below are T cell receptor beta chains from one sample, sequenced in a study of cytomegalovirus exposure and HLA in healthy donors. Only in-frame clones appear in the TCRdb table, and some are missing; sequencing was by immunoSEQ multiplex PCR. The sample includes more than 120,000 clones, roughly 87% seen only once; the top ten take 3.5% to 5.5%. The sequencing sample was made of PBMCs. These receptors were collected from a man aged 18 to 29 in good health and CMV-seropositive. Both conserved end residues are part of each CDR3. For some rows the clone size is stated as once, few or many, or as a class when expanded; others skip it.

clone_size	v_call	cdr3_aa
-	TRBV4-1	CASSWDIDRMNTEAFF
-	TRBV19	CASSTPQGASNTEAFF
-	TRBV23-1	CASSQPQLALPYEQYF
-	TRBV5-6	CASSWTGVGSRTEAFF
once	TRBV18	CASSRRQEGTEAFF
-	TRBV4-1	CASSQIRGETQYF
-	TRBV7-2	CASSTGTGHQPQHF
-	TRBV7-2	CASRIHGLYPEAFF
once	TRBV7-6	CASSYGAGARDEQYF
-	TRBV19	CASSYTATYSNQPQHF
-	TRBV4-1	CASSLPYGASGSYEQYF
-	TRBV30	CAWTGTGPTEAFF
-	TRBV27	CASSVQGALGYTF
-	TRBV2	CASSGGYSYEQYF
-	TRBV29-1	CSVRAGSLDTQYF
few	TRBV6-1	CASRGQMNTEAFF
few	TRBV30	CAWSVVAGTGELFF
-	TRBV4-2	CASSQDFNEQYF
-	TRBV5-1	CASSLGQYNEQFF
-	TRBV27	CASKAGGYNEQFF
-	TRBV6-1	CASEGANEQFF
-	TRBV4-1	CASSQTGYGYTF
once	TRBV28	CASSLGTSSNTGELFF
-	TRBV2	CASRGGRLNTEAFF
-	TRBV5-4	CASRLGMFATSGTYNEQFF
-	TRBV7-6	CASSLDTQTETQYF
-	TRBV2	CASREWSSGANVLTF
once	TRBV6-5	CASTNTDTQYF
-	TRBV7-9	CASSFEGARTYEQYF
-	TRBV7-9	CASSSTGGQGRGNTIYF
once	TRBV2	CASSGGRTFF
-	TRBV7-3	CASSLGTGVGNTIYF
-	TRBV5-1	CASSLPTGNTEAFF
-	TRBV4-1	CASSHLGQKTYTDTQYF
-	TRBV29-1	CSAGQVLNTEAFF
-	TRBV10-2	CASSEAPRGDGYTF
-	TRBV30	CAWLPAGRTNTEAFF
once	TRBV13	CASSLGVNMNTEAFF
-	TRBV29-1	CSVGLAGETQYF
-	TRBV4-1	CASSQEPRGPSSGNTIYF
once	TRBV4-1	CASSQTGMDYGYTF
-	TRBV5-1	CASSLGSRASTDTQYF
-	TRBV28	CASSLRPELYGYTF
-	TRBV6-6	CASSLSERNYGYTF
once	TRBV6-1	CASSGQGMVYTF
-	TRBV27	CASSPLLAGPRDTQYF
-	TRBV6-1	CASSAPGESYGYTF
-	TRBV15	CATSRVQGTEAFF
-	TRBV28	CASSLPLGTNEKLFF
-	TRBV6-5	CASSRVGGSTEAFF
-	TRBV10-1	CASSDPNTEAFF
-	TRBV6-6	CASSYLTGADGYTF